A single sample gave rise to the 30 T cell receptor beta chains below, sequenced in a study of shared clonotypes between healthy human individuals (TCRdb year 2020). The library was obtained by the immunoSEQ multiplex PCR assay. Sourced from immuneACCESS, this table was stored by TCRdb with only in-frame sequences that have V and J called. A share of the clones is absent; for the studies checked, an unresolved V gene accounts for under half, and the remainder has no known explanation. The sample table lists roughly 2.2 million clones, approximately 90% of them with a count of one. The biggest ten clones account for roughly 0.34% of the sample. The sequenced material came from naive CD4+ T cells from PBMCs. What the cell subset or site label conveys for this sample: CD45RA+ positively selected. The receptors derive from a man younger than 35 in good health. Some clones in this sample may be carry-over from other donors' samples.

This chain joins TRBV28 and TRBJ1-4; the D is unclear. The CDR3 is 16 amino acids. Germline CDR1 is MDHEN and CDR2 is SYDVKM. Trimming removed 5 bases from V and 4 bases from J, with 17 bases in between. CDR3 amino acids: CASSRYGTVFNEKLFF. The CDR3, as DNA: TGTGCCAGCAGTCGTTACGGAACAGTCTTTAATGAAAAACTGTTTTTT.

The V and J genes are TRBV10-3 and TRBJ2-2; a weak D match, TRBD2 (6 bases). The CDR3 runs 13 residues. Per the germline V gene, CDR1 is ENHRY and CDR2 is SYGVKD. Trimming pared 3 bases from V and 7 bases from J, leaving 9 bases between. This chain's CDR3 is CAISEVGGGELFF. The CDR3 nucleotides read TGTGCCATCAGTGAAGTGGGAGGCGGGGAGCTGTTTTTT.

The CDR3 here is CASSQDYPGGGSDTQYF. In nucleotides, the CDR3 is TGTGCCAGCAGCCAAGATTACCCAGGGGGCGGTTCTGATACGCAGTATTTT. The J gene is TRBJ2-3, the V gene TRBV14; 8 nucleotides align to TRBD1. The CDR3 runs 17 residues. Germline loops: CDR1 SGHDN, CDR2 FVKESK. Trimming removed 0 bases from V and 6 bases from J; junction bases left unmatched: 11.

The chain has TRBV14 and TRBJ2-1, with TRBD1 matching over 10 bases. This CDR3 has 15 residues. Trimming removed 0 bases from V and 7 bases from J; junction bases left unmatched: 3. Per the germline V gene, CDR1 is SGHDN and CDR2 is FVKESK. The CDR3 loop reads CASSQDGTGDNEQFF. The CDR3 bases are TGTGCCAGCAGCCAAGATGGGACAGGGGATAATGAGCAGTTCTTC.

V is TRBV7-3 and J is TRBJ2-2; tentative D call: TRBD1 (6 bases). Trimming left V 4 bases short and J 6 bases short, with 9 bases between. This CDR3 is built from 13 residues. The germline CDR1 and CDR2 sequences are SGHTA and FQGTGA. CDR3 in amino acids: CASSSQGPGELFF. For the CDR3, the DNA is TGTGCCAGCAGCTCACAGGGTCCCGGGGAGCTGTTTTTT.

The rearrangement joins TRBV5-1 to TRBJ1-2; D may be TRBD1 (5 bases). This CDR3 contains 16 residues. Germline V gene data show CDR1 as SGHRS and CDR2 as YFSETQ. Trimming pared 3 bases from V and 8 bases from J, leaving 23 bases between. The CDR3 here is CASSSQGDPRQKGYTF. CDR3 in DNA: TGCGCCAGCAGCTCGCAAGGGGACCCTAGACAGAAGGGCTACACCTTC.

This chain's CDR3 is CASSQKGTATGDTQYF. The DNA for the CDR3 is TGTGCCAGCAGCCAAAAGGGGACCGCGACGGGGGATACGCAGTATTTT. V usage is TRBV4-2 and J usage is TRBJ2-3; D tentatively reads TRBD1 or TRBD2 (5 bases each). This CDR3 is built from 16 residues. Per the germline V gene, CDR1 is LGHNA and CDR2 is YNFKEQ. V lost 2 bases to trimming and J lost 6 bases, with 18 bases between them.

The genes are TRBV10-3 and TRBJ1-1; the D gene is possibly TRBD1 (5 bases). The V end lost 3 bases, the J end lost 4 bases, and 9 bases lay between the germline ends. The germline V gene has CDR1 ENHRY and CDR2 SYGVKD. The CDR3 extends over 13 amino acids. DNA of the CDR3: TGTGCCATCAGTGAAAGGGGTAGCACTGAAGCTTTCTTT. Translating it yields CAISERGSTEAFF.

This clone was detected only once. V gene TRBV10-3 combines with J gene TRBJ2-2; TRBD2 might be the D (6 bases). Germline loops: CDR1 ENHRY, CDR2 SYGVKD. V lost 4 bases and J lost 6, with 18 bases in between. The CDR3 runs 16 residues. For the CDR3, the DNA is TGTGCCATCAGTGGGGGGGTACTCCGGACGGCCGGGGAGCTGTTTTTT. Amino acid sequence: CAISGGVLRTAGELFF.

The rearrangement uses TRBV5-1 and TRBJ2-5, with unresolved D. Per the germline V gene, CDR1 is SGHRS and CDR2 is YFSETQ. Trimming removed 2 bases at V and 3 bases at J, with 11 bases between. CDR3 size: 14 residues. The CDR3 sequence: CASSFGLLEETQYF. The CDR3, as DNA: TGCGCCAGCAGCTTTGGGTTACTGGAAGAGACCCAGTACTTC.

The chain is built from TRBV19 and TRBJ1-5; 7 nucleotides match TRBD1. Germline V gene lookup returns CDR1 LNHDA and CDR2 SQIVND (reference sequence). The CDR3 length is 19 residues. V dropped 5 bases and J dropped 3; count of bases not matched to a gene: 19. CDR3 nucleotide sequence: TGTGCCAGTAGTGGAGGTGTTAGGGTGACAGGGATCTTCAATCAGCCCCAGCATTTT. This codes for CASSGGVRVTGIFNQPQHF.

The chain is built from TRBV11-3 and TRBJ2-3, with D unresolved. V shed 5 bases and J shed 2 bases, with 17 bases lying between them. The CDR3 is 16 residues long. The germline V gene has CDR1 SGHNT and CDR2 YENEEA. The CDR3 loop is CASSHPFHDYTDTQYF. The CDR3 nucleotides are TGTGCCAGCAGCCATCCTTTTCATGATTACACAGATACGCAGTATTTT.

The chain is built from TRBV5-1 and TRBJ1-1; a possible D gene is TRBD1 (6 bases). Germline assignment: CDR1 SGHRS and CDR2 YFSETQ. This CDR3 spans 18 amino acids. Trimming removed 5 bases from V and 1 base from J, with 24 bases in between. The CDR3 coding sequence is TGCGCCAGCAGTTACTCCGGGACACCCCTTCGCTCGAACACTGAAGCTTTCTTT. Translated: CASSYSGTPLRSNTEAFF.

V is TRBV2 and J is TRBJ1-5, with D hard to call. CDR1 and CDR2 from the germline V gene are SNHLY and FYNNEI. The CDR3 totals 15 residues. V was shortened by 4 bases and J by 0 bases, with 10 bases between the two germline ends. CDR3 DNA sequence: TGTGCCAGCAGTGGGACCCTTAATAGCAATCAGCCCCAGCATTTT. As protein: CASSGTLNSNQPQHF.

This chain's CDR3 is CASSPPGTGVAYGYTF. The CDR3 nucleotides are TGTGCCAGCTCACCACCTGGGACAGGGGTCGCCTATGGCTACACCTTC. The V call is TRBV18, the J call TRBJ1-2; 10 bases are shared with TRBD1. The ends lost 0 bases at V and 4 bases at J; junction bases unmatched: 5. This CDR3 spans 16 amino acids. From germline, CDR1 is KGHSH and CDR2 LQKENI.

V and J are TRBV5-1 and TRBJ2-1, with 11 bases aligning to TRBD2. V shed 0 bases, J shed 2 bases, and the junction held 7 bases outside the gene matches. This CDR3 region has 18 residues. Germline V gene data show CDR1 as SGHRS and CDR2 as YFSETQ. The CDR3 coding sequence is TGCGCCAGCAGCTTGGTAGCGGGAGGGAGGCCCACCTACAATGAGCAGTTCTTC. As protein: CASSLVAGGRPTYNEQFF.

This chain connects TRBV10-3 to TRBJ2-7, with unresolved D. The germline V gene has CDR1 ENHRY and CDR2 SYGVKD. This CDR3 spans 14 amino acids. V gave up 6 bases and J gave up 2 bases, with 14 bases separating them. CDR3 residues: CAIRLETAPYEQYF. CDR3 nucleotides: TGTGCCATCAGACTCGAGACGGCCCCCTACGAGCAGTACTTC.

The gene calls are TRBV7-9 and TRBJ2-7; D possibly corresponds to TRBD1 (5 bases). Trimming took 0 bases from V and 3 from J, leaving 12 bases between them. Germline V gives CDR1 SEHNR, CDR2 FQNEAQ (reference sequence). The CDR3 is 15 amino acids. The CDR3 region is CASSLAGRAYYEQYF. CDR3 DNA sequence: TGTGCCAGCAGCTTAGCGGGCAGGGCTTACTACGAGCAGTACTTC.

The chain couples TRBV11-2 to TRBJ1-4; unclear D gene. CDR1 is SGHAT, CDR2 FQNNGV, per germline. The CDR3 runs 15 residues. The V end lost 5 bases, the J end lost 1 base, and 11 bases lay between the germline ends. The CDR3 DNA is TGTGCCAGCAGCCCATGGGGTAGAACTAATGAAAAACTGTTTTTT. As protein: CASSPWGRTNEKLFF.

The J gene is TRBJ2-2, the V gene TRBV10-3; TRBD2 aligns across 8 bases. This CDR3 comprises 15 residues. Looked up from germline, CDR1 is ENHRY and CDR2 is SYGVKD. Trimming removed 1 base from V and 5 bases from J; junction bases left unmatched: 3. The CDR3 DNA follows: TGTGCCATCAGTGAGTTGGGACTAGAGACCGGGGAGCTGTTTTTT. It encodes CAISELGLETGELFF.

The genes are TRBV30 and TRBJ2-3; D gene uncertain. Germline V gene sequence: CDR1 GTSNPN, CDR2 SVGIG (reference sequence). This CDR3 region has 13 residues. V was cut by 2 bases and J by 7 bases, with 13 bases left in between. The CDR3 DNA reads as TGTGCCTGGAGTCCACCTGGGCTAAATACGCAGTATTTT. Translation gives CAWSPPGLNTQYF.

The DNA of the CDR3 is TGTGCCAGCAGCTTAGCTGGGGGCCCCTATGGCTACACCTTC. Translated: CASSLAGGPYGYTF. The rearrangement links TRBV7-8 to TRBJ1-2; D is perhaps TRBD1 (6 bases). This CDR3 spans 14 amino acids. Trimming stripped 0 bases from V and 4 bases from J, with 9 bases between. The germline V gene encodes CDR1 SGHVS and CDR2 FQNEAQ.

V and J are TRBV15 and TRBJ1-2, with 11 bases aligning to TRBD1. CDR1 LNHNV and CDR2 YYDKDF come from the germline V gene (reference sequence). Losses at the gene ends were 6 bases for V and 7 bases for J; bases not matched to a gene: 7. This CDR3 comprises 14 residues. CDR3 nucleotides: TGTGCCACCAGAGGGACAGGGGGGAAGATTGGCTACACCTTC. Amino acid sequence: CATRGTGGKIGYTF.

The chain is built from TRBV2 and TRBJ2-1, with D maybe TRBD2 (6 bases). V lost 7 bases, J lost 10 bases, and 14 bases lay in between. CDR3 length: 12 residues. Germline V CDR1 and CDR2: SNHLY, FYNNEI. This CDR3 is CASTGDSREQFF. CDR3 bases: TGTGCCAGCACCGGGGACTCCCGAGAGCAGTTCTTC.

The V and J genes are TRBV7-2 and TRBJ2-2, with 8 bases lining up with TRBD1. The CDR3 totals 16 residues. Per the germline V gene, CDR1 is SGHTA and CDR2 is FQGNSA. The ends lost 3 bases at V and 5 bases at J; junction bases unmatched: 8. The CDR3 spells CASSFSGTGPTGELFF. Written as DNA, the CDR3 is TGTGCCAGCAGCTTTTCCGGGACAGGTCCGACCGGGGAGCTGTTTTTT.

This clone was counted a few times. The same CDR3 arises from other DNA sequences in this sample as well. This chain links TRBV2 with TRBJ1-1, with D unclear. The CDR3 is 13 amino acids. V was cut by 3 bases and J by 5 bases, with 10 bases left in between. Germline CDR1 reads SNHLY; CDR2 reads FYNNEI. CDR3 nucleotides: TGTGCCAGCAGTGATGAGGGTGGGACTGAAGCTTTCTTT. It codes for CASSDEGGTEAFF.

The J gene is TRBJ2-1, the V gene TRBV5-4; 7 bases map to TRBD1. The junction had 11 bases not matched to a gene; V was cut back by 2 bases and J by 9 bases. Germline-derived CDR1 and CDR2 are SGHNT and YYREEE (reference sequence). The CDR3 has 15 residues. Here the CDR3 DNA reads TGTGCCAGCAGCTTTACACTCAGGGGGAAGGGTGAGCAGTTCTTC. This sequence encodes CASSFTLRGKGEQFF.

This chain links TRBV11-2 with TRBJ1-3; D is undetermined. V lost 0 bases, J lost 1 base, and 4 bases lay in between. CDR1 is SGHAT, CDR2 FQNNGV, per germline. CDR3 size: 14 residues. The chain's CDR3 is CASSLDPSGNTIYF. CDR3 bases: TGTGCCAGCAGCTTAGATCCTTCTGGAAACACCATATATTTT. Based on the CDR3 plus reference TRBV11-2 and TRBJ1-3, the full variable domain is EAGVAQSPRYKIIEKRQSVAFWCNPISGHATLYWYQQILGQGPKLLIQFQNNGVVDDSQLPKDRFSAERLKGVDSTLKIQPAKLEDSAVYLCASSLDPSGNTIYFGEGSWLTVV.

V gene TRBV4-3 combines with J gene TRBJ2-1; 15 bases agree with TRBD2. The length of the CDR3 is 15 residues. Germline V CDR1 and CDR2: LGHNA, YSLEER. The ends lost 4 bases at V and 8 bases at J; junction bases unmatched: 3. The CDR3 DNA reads TGCGCCAGCAGCCGGGGGACTAGCGGGAGGTATGAGCAGTTCTTC. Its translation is CASSRGTSGRYEQFF.

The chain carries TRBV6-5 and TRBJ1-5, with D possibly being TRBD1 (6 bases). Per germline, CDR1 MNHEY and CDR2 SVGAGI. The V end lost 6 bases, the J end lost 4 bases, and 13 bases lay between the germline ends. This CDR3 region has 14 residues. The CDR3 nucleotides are TGTGCCAGCAGCCCATTAAGGGGGAATCAGCCCCAGCATTTT. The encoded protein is CASSPLRGNQPQHF.